This T cell receptor (beta chain) was sequenced during a study of long-term antiretroviral therapy in people with HIV (dated by TCRdb to between 2021 and 2022). Context from the whole study: Collection of the earliest samples took place about a decade ahead of the 2015 WHO recommendation for immediate ART, at a time when ART was typically delayed until CD4 counts fell. Whether ART initiation and durable HIV suppression were associated with changes in peripheral blood TRB repertoire composition and diversity was tested in a retrospective serial study. No cross-contamination during QIAcube processing was shown when test extractions of a monoclonal T-cell line were performed alongside fewer than 40 polyclonal samples. Of the roughly 30 participants with HIV, eleven were female. From some 30 adults with confirmed HIV infection, the cohort provided approximately 210 cryopreserved PBMC samples, gathered serially across a mean of approximately six years (range 1-12).

The immunoSEQ hsTCRB v3.0 assay was used at survey level resolution for TRB variable region sequencing. A depth of roughly 35,000-50,000 T-cell genomes per sample was targeted for TRB sequencing. Pooled TRB libraries were sequenced on an Illumina MiSeq with a v3 150-cycle kit. Regarding the original processing steps: Repertoire analysis was performed in R inside a reproducible Nextflow workflow that covered QC, data transformation and analysis. Custom analyses were implemented in LymphoSeq2, an R package for AIRR-Seq data exploration. A handful of samples that yielded fewer than 5000 total TRB sequences were excluded, so that 150 to 200 HIV repertoires were analyzed. Among the roughly 180 retained HIV repertoires, 59 were collected before ART initiation and around 130 after ART initiation. Each repertoire was downsampled to 5000 TRB nucleotide sequences, and summary statistics were averaged across 100 downsampling iterations. The analysis kept only TRB sequences whose CDR3 regions were at least seven amino acids long. Two measures captured diversity: a Shannon entropy-derived clonality score and the Gini coefficient. In the repertoire networks, any two of the top 5000 CDR3 amino acid sequences were connected whenever the two sequences differed by an edit distance of one. Antigen specificity groups and MHC restriction were predicted for TRB CDR3 amino acid sequences with GLIPH2. Known CMV, EBV, HIV or tissue antigen associations were flagged by matching CDR3 amino acid sequences against VDJdb and McPAS-TCR. Pre-ART, post-ART and control groups were compared with Wilcoxon signed-rank tests and Holm-Bonferroni correction. TCRdb carries this immuneACCESS record with in-frame sequences only. Its versions omit some clonotypes, under half of them owing to an unresolved V gene in the studies checked, with the rest unexplained. The V and J calls and clone size are taken from that table; D and trimming were inferred from the DNA. The table for this sample lists tens of thousands of clones; 70% to 90% of them were counted only once. The ten largest make up just under 6.5% of the sample.

What the work shows at the level of the full study, not this receptor alone: Narrower CDR3 length ranges were observed in HIV repertoires than in controls, and an antigen-experienced repertoire with only a slight naive shift after ART was suggested by the network structure. No data were available on ART adherence, viral resistance or therapy changes, limiting inferences about post-ART repertoire changes. The samples were dated from about 2004 to 2017, and the ART regimens that were used may be less effective than current ART regimens. Because pre-ART samples had limited cell numbers, profiling was done on unsorted PBMC rather than on sorted CD4+ and CD8+ T cells. Expanded TRB clones identified before ART initiation dominated the repertoire at all time points, although this dominance fluctuated and declined in many PLHIV after ART. Starting ART was linked to a significant rise in TRB diversity, yet even with long-term ART the diversity remained significantly lower than in transplant donor controls. Owing to limited PBMC availability, only the TCR beta chain was sequenced, without alpha chain pairing.

The CDR1 and CDR2 encoded by the germline V gene (reference sequence) are MNHEY and SMNVEV. From its cysteine to its phenylalanine, the CDR3 spans 14 amino acids. Only CDR3 DNA is held: 42 bases, read in frame from base 1. Germline trimming amounts to 7 bases on V and 1 base on J, with 6 as the count of junction bases outside the gene matches. On this clone itself: Its recognized antigen is unknown. No per-base quality is available; no much larger clone lies one base away.

To be included, a participant needed at least one PBMC sample from before ART initiation plus at least two post-ART samples. All participants with HIV were treated in the United States of America. Before DNA extraction, cryopreserved samples containing roughly 0.9-10 million PBMC were thawed and washed. At the time of the earliest PBMC sample, participants with HIV were aged between roughly 20 and 55 years. PBMC samples from each participant spanned 1-4 timepoints before ART initiation and 2-8 timepoints after ART initiation, with a median of 7 samples. Serial HIV viral load, CD4+ T-cell count, ART history and demographic data were obtained for every participant. A Qiagen kit on a QIAcube was used to extract genomic DNA from unsorted PBMC, with samples processed in batches of 12.

The V and J segments used are TRBV27 and TRBJ2-7; the junction holds 8 bases that match TRBD1. This receptor was taken from a man aged 55 to 70 with HIV. Sequencing used unsorted PBMCs, obtained 0.6 years after starting antiretroviral therapy. The CDR3 corresponds to CASTPRTGSYEQYF. The nucleotide sequence is TGTGCCAGCACCCCGCGGACAGGGTCCTACGAGCAGTACTTC.